The sequence of this T cell receptor beta chain was determined in a study of T cell changes during pregnancy in multiple sclerosis. Method: immunoSEQ multiplex PCR; TCRdb's copy keeps in-frame clones and lacks some. The sample records over 45,000 clones, about 91% being singletons. This TCR was recovered from a female donor with multiple sclerosis, enrolled in a pregnancy study. The specimen was CD8+ T cells from peripheral blood mononuclear cells, collected after pregnancy.

The CDR3 DNA reads TGTGCCAGCAGTTACAACCCAGGGCTTGATGATGGCTACACCTTC. Its translation: CASSYNPGLDDGYTF. The J gene is TRBJ1-2, the V gene TRBV6-5, with a tentative D call TRBD1 (5 bases). V was trimmed by 2 bases and J by 6 bases, leaving 16 bases between them. The CDR3 has 15 residues. Germline V gene data show CDR1 as MNHEY and CDR2 as SVGAGI.